The subject of this entry is one TCR beta chain. The antigen remains unidentified. This sample is drawn from a study of T cells in localized non-small cell lung cancer. Study-level results: Heterogeneity stays possible, as sequencing covered only one tumor region. A median approximately 61 of the top 100 tumor clones appeared in adjacent lung.

Some clones are missing from TCRdb's copy, which holds only in-frame ones; the method was immunoSEQ multiplex PCR. The data show some 2,500 clones, with 21% seen just once and approximately 9.9% held by the top ten. Trimming pared 0 bases from V and 5 bases from J, leaving 15 bases between. The CDR3 has 17 residues. Germline CDR1 SGHRS, CDR2 YFSETQ. The chain recombines TRBV5-1 with TRBJ1-6; TRBD1 might be the D (5 bases). The clonotype originates from a woman aged 35 to 69 with stage I lung adenocarcinoma. Sequences were derived from normal lung tissue next to the tumor, sampled before any cancer treatment. CDR3 sequence: CASSLVTGVGNNSPLHF. DNA for the CDR3: TGCGCCAGCAGCTTGGTTACGGGGGTAGGAAATAATTCACCCCTCCACTTT.